This T cell receptor (beta chain) was captured in a study of identical twins. Study-wide findings and caveats: Conclusions were based on cross-sectional statistical analysis, without following the same donors. Analyses based on zero insertions could be partly confounded by invariant MAIT and iNKT cells. Twin-shared out-of-frame alpha sequences showed excess low generation probability.

Germline lookup yields CDR1 MDHEN and CDR2 SYDVKM. Between the trimmed V and J ends, which lost 3 bases and 5 bases, there was a span of 12 bases. The CDR3 runs to 14 residues. TCRdb reprocessed the 5' RACE reads with MiXCR, giving one entry per CDR3 protein. Of 1.5 million to 2 million distinct CDR3 sequences detected, 32% appear once; the ten largest clones hold approximately 0.29%. In this sample, this clonotype turned up a few times. Its specificity is not known. The gene calls are TRBV28 and TRBJ2-3; a weak D match, TRBD2 (6 bases). Material for sequencing was cord blood. The TCR comes from a newborn girl in good health. The DNA of the CDR3 is TGTGCCAGCAGTTTTGGGGGGTCAGGAGATACGCAGTATTTT. It codes for CASSFGGSGDTQYF. The variable domain in full, with the rest retrieved from reference TRBV28 and TRBJ2-3, is DVKVTQSSRYLVKRTGEKVFLECVQDMDHENMFWYRQDPGLGLRLIYFSYDVKMKEKGDIPEGYSVSREKKERFSLILESASTNQTSMYLCASSFGGSGDTQYFGPGTRLTVL.